The sequence of this T cell receptor beta chain was determined in a study of naive and memory T cell subsets. Broader study findings: This RNA-based method may be sensitive to activation-related transcript changes. Higher TCR numbers at tuberculin sites reflect T cell infiltration, per interpretation.

The treatment denotes: skin biopsy from PPD injection site in Mantoux-positive individual. An oligonucleotide containing a UMI was ligated to the 3' end of TCR cDNA. Individuals with a positive Mantoux test gave biopsies from PPD-injected skin. Input was about 1 to 1,100 ng of DNase-treated total RNA without cell sorting. Ligated cDNA underwent four rounds of PCR with nested alpha and beta constant region primers and SP2. TCRdb recomputed calls from the UMI-ligation and nested PCR reads with MiXCR, one row per CDR3 protein. The table lists roughly 36,000 distinct CDR3 sequences, approximately 11% of them singletons. This clonotype was found many times. Its antigen is unknown. This CDR3 spans 13 amino acids. V gave up 5 bases and J gave up 6 bases; unmatched junction bases: 5. Germline V lookup: CDR1 SQVTM, CDR2 ANQGSEA.

This sequence originates from an adult in good health. This sample comprised skin, obtained from a tuberculin skin test site. This chain uses TRBV29-1 with TRBJ2-1; 9 nucleotides line up with TRBD1. The CDR3 here is CSVFTGGFNEQFF. CDR3 coding DNA: TGCAGCGTTTTTACAGGGGGCTTCAATGAGCAGTTCTTC.